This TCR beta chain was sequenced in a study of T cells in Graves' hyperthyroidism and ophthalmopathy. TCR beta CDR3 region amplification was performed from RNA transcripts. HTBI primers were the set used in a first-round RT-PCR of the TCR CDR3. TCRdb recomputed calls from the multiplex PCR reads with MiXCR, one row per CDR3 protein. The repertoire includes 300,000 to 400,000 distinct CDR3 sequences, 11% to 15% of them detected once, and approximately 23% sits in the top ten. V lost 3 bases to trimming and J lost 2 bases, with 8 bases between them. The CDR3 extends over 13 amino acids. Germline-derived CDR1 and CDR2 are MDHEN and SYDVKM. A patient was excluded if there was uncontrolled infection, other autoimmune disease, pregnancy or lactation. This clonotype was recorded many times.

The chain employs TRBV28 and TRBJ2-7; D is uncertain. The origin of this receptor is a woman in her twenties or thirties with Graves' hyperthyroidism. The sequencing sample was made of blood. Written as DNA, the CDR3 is TGTGCCAGCAGTTTCCGGGCGACCTACGAGCAGTACTTC. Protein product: CASSFRATYEQYF. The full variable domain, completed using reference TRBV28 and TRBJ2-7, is DVKVTQSSRYLVKRTGEKVFLECVQDMDHENMFWYRQDPGLGLRLIYFSYDVKMKEKGDIPEGYSVSREKKERFSLILESASTNQTSMYLCASSFRATYEQYFGPGTRLTVT.